These 12 T cell receptor beta chains were all obtained from the same sample, sequenced in a study of cytomegalovirus exposure and HLA in healthy donors. The method was immunoSEQ multiplex PCR; TCRdb's version includes in-frame clones alone and lacks a portion of them. In the table there are some 200,000 clones, around nine tenths of which are singletons. Sequenced input: PBMCs. These TCRs come from a woman aged 18-29 years in good health and CMV-seronegative.

In this sample, this clone turned up once. The rearrangement links TRBV27 to TRBJ1-1, with 7 bases fitting TRBD1. Germline values: CDR1 MNHEY, CDR2 SMNVEV (reference sequence). The V gene end was trimmed by 6 bases and the J gene end by 0 bases; junction bases not matched to a gene: 4. The CDR3 runs to 14 residues. The DNA for the CDR3 is TGTGCCAGCAGCCGACAGGGCTTGAACACTGAAGCTTTCTTT. It is translated as CASSRQGLNTEAFF.

The genes are TRBV28 and TRBJ1-3; 9 nucleotides match TRBD1. V dropped 6 bases and J dropped 8; count of bases not matched to a gene: 11. The germline V gene encodes CDR1 MDHEN and CDR2 SYDVKM. This CDR3 comprises 15 residues. The CDR3, as DNA: TGTGCCAGCAGAGCCGGGACAGGGAACCCCTACACCATATATTTT. This encodes CASRAGTGNPYTIYF.

The chain couples TRBV4-1 to TRBJ2-2, with a tentative D call TRBD1 (5 bases). The germline V gene has CDR1 MGHRA and CDR2 YSYEKL. Trimming pared 4 bases from V and 0 bases from J, leaving 9 bases between. The CDR3 extends over 15 amino acids. CDR3 sequence: CASSLAGSNTGELFF. DNA of the CDR3: TGCGCCAGCAGCCTTGCAGGGTCGAACACCGGGGAGCTGTTTTTT.

The chain joins TRBV25-1 to TRBJ2-7; 9 bases align to TRBD2. V trimming: 6 bases; J trimming: 2 bases; junction bases outside the gene matches: 2. There are 13 residues in the CDR3. The V gene's germline CDR1 is MGHDK and CDR2 SYGVNS. CDR3 coding DNA: TGTGCCAGCAGAGCGGGGGGCCCCTACGAGCAGTACTTC. Translation: CASRAGGPYEQYF.

The V call is TRBV2, the J call TRBJ2-3; no firm D call. Trimming removed 7 bases at V and 2 bases at J, with 7 bases between. Germline V gene lookup returns CDR1 SNHLY and CDR2 FYNNEI. CDR3 length: 12 residues. In DNA, the CDR3 is TGTGCCAGCAAAGCTCTCACAGATACGCAGTATTTT. Protein product: CASKALTDTQYF.

This sequence joins TRBV19 and TRBJ2-3, with 11 bases that match TRBD2. The CDR3 has 15 residues. J lost 2 bases, V lost 6 bases, and 4 bases had no gene match. Looked up from germline, CDR1 is LNHDA and CDR2 is SQIVND (reference sequence). CDR3 region: CASRVLAGDTDTQYF. As DNA, the CDR3 is TGTGCCAGTAGGGTACTAGCGGGGGACACAGATACGCAGTATTTT.

The rearrangement joins TRBV28 to TRBJ2-1; D remains ambiguous. CDR1 and CDR2 from the germline V gene are MDHEN and SYDVKM. The CDR3 spans 18 residues. With 3 bases removed from V and 0 bases from J, the gap between germline ends came to 18 bases. Here the CDR3 reads CASSLAPPGSSSYNEQFF. CDR3 coding DNA: TGTGCCAGCAGTTTGGCTCCCCCAGGTTCCAGCTCCTACAATGAGCAGTTCTTC.

V and J are TRBV6-5 and TRBJ2-5; D possibly corresponds to TRBD2 (6 bases). The V end was cut by 2 bases, the J end by 4 bases, with 14 bases between. Germline CDR1 MNHEY, CDR2 SVGAGI. The CDR3 loop spans 15 amino acids. This CDR3 reads CASSYRSGVPETQYF. Here the CDR3 DNA reads TGTGCCAGCAGTTACCGGTCGGGGGTCCCAGAGACCCAGTACTTC.

V and J are TRBV19 and TRBJ2-3, with a possible D match to TRBD1 (5 bases). The CDR3 has 14 residues. V dropped 3 bases and J dropped 2 bases, with 9 bases sitting between them. Germline assignment: CDR1 LNHDA and CDR2 SQIVND (reference sequence). The DNA for the CDR3 is TGTGCCAGTAGTATCCTCAGGGACACAGATACGCAGTATTTT. It yields the protein CASSILRDTDTQYF. The entire variable domain, with the rest obtained from reference TRBV19 and TRBJ2-3, is as follows: DGGITQSPKYLFRKEGQNVTLSCEQNLNHDAMYWYRQDPGQGLRLIYYSQIVNDFQKGDIAEGYSVSREKKESFPLTVTSAQKNPTAFYLCASSILRDTDTQYFGPGTRLTVL.

The genes are TRBV7-2 and TRBJ1-1; a weak D match, TRBD1 (5 bases). The V end lost 2 bases, the J end lost 1 base, and 11 bases lay between the germline ends. This CDR3 region has 15 residues. Germline V CDR1 and CDR2: SGHTA, FQGNSA. The CDR3 is CASSLMGLTNTEAFF. CDR3 nucleotides: TGTGCCAGCAGCTTAATGGGACTGACGAACACTGAAGCTTTCTTT.

This chain uses TRBV29-1 with TRBJ2-7, with no clear D. Germline assignment: CDR1 SQVTM and CDR2 ANQGSEA. The CDR3 length is 15 residues. Trimming shortened V by 2 bases and J by 2 bases, and 16 bases separated the two germline ends. The CDR3 nucleotides are TGCAGCGTTGAATTATTGGCAACCGAGGCCTACGAGCAGTACTTC. This sequence encodes CSVELLATEAYEQYF.

The chain carries TRBV6-1 and TRBJ2-3; D remains ambiguous. Germline-derived CDR1 and CDR2 are MNHNS and SASEGT. The CDR3 totals 14 residues. V gave up 4 bases and J gave up 4 bases, with 12 bases separating them. CDR3 region: CASSGYHRADTQYF. CDR3 nucleotide sequence: TGTGCCAGCAGTGGGTACCACCGGGCAGATACGCAGTATTTT.